This T cell receptor (beta chain) was recorded in a study of T cell responses to AZD1222 COVID-19 vaccine. Study summary: Analysis merged second doses at about 4 or about 12 weeks. Broader study findings: Baseline antibody screening turned up just a handful of seropositive AZD1222 recipients.

On this clone itself: What it binds is not known.

Libraries were prepared by immunoSEQ multiplex PCR; TCRdb keeps only in-frame clonotypes and omits some of them. Of 100,000 to 150,000 clones listed, 80% to 90% are singletons. CDR3 size: 15 residues. Trimming removed 1 base from V and 2 bases from J, with 10 bases in between. CDR1 and CDR2 (germline): SGHVS, FNYEAQ. The receptor comes from an adult in good health. The chain is built from TRBV7-6 and TRBJ2-3; D gene unclear. The input for sequencing was peripheral blood, taken on day 0 of AZD1222 vaccination. CDR3 sequence reads: CASSLEARDTDTQYF. DNA for the CDR3: TGTGCCAGCAGCTTAGAGGCCAGAGACACAGATACGCAGTATTTT.